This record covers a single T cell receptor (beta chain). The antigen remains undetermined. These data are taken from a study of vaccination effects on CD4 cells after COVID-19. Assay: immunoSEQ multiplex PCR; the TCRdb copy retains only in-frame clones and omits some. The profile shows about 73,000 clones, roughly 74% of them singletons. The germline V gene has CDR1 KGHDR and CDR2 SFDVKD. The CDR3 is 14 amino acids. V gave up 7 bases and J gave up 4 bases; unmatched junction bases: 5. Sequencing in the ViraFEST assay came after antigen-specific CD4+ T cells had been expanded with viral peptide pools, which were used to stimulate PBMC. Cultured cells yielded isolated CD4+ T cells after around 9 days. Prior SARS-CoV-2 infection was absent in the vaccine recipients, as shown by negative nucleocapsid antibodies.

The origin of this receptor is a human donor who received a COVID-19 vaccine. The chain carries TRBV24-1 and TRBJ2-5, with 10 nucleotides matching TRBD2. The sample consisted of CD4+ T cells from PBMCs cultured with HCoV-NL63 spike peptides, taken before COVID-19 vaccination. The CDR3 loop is CATRSSGGRETQYF. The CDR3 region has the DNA TGTGCCACCAGATCTAGCGGGGGAAGAGAGACCCAGTACTTC.